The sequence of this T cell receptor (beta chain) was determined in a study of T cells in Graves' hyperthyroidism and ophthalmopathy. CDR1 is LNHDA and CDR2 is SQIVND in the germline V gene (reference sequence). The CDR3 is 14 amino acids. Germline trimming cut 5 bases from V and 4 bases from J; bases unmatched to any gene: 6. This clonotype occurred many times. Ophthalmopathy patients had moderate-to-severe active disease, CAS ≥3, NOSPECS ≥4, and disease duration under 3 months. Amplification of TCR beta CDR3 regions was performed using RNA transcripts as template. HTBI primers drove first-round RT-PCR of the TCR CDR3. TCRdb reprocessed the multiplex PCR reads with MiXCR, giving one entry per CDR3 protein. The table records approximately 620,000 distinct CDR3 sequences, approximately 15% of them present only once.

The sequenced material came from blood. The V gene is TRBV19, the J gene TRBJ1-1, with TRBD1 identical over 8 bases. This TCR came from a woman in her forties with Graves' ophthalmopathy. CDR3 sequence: CASSATDRGTEAFF. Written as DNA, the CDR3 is TGTGCCAGTAGTGCCACTGACAGGGGCACTGAAGCTTTCTTT.